One sample yielded the 12 T cell receptor beta chains listed below, sequenced in a study of spatial heterogeneity in lung cancer. TCRdb used MiXCR to reprocess the 5' RACE reads, holding one entry per CDR3 protein. This repertoire shows some 110,000 distinct CDR3 sequences, over 9% found once; its top ten account for 16%. Time point indicated: blood at routine non-recurrence follow-up after resection. The sequenced material consisted of unsorted whole RNA from tumor, nontumor lung or frozen PBMC. Sequenced material: PBMCs, taken at follow-up. The receptors were gathered from a male donor with early-stage non-small cell lung cancer.

This clonotype has a count of ten or more. This chain uses TRBV7-9 with TRBJ1-2; the D is unclear. Trimming took 6 bases from V and 6 from J, leaving 14 bases between them. The CDR3 contains 13 residues. The germline V gene encodes CDR1 SEHNR and CDR2 FQNEAQ (reference sequence). This chain's CDR3 is CASREGHIDGYTF. CDR3 nucleotides: TGTGCCAGCAGGGAGGGCCACATCGATGGCTACACCTTC.

This clonotype was observed a few times. The V call is TRBV9, the J call TRBJ2-7; 9 positions agree with TRBD1. There are 16 residues in the CDR3. Unmatched junction bases numbered 8, after V lost 0 bases and J lost 4 bases. Germline CDR1 reads SGDLS; CDR2 reads YYNGEE. In DNA, the CDR3 is TGTGCCAGCAGCGTAGATATGGACAGGGGACTTTACGAGCAGTACTTC. Amino acids: CASSVDMDRGLYEQYF.

This clonotype was observed a handful of times. The genes are TRBV7-2 and TRBJ2-5; TRBD2 agrees at 8 bases. CDR1 is SGHTA and CDR2 is FQGNSA in the germline V gene. V trimming: 3 bases; J trimming: 9 bases; junction bases outside the gene matches: 3. The CDR3 contains 12 residues. This CDR3 is CASSLPGRAQYF. In DNA form, the CDR3 reads TGTGCCAGCAGCTTGCCCGGGAGGGCCCAGTACTTC.

The chain recombines TRBV5-5 with TRBJ1-1; D is possibly TRBD1 (5 bases). The V end lost 5 bases, the J end lost 0 bases, and 17 bases lay between the germline ends. The CDR3 consists of 16 residues. Germline CDR1 reads SGHKS; CDR2 reads YYEKEE (reference sequence). The CDR3, as DNA: TGTGCCAGCAGTCTCTCAGCCCAGGGTATGAACACTGAAGCTTTCTTT. This sequence encodes CASSLSAQGMNTEAFF. The complete variable domain, with remaining parts taken from reference TRBV5-5 and TRBJ1-1, reads DAGVTQSPTHLIKTRGQQVTLRCSPISGHKSVSWYQQVLGQGPQFIFQYYEKEERGRGNFPDRFSARQFPNYSSELNVNALLLGDSALYLCASSLSAQGMNTEAFFGQGTRLTVV.

In regard to this clonotype: This may arise from a read error, as a much more abundant clone is one base away. The rearrangement links TRBV7-2 to TRBJ2-5, with TRBD2 identical over 10 bases. Germline-derived CDR1 and CDR2 are SGHTA and FQGNSA. The CDR3 has 14 residues. J gave up 7 bases and V 5 bases, and 7 bases lay outside the gene matches. CDR3 coding DNA: TGTGCCAGCAGCACCGGACTAGCGGAAAGGACCCAGTACTTC. As protein: CASSTGLAERTQYF.

This clonotype was observed many times. The junction and the germline gene differ at one end; a read error may be behind it. CDR3 sequence reads: CASSFPTVRRF. In nucleotides, the CDR3 is TGTGCCAGCAGTTTCCCGACCGTTCGTCGCTTC. This chain links TRBV6-2 or TRBV6-3 with TRBJ2-7; D gene ambiguous. This CDR3 comprises 11 residues. Germline CDR1 reads MNHEY; CDR2 reads SVGEGT.

The sample holds many counts of this clonotype. V usage is TRBV12-5 and J usage is TRBJ2-1, with D maybe TRBD2 (5 bases). V was cut by 0 bases and J by 10 bases, with 10 bases left in between. The CDR3 extends over 13 amino acids. The germline gives CDR1 LGHNT, CDR2 FRNRAP. The CDR3 sequence is CASGLVSAGEQFF. The CDR3 DNA reads as TGTGCTAGTGGTTTGGTATCCGCGGGCGAGCAGTTCTTC.

This clonotype was recorded many times. This chain links TRBV20-1 with TRBJ2-3; D is undetermined. Germline CDR1 DFQATT, CDR2 SNEGSKA (reference sequence). The V end lost 4 bases, the J end lost 4 bases, and 9 bases lay between the germline ends. The CDR3 covers 12 residues. This chain's CDR3 is CSAKRPPDTQYF. Here the CDR3 DNA reads TGCAGTGCTAAGCGTCCGCCAGATACGCAGTATTTT.

This rearrangement joins TRBV10-3 to TRBJ1-5; TRBD1 is a possible D gene (5 bases). Between the trimmed V and J ends, which lost 8 bases and 1 base, there was a span of 12 bases. In germline, CDR1 is ENHRY, CDR2 SYGVKD. This CDR3 has 14 residues. The CDR3 protein is CAIAGETSNQPQHF. CDR3 coding DNA: TGTGCCATCGCGGGGGAGACAAGCAATCAGCCCCAGCATTTT.

This clonotype was detected a few times. The rearrangement joins TRBV27 to TRBJ1-6; 12 nucleotides align to TRBD1. The V segment lost 3 bases and the J segment 6 bases; nucleotides outside the gene matches: 3. This CDR3 is 16 amino acids long. In germline, CDR1 is MNHEY, CDR2 SMNVEV (reference sequence). The CDR3 DNA reads as TGTGCCAGCAGTTTGGGACAGGGGGCGAGTAATTCACCCCTCCACTTT. It codes for CASSLGQGASNSPLHF.

This clonotype has ten or more counts. This chain links TRBV29-1 with TRBJ1-5; TRBD1 might be the D (5 bases). V dropped 3 bases and J dropped 3 bases, with 9 bases sitting between them. Germline V gene data show CDR1 as SQVTM and CDR2 as ANQGSEA. The CDR3 contains 13 residues. CDR3 nucleotides: TGCAGCGTTGATACAGGAAACAATCAGCCCCAGCATTTT. Protein: CSVDTGNNQPQHF.

The chain carries TRBV3-1 and TRBJ2-5; D is tentatively TRBD1 or TRBD2 (5 bases each). Germline V lookup: CDR1 LGHDT, CDR2 YNNKEL (reference sequence). The ends were cut back, 3 bases at V and 1 base at J, with 12 bases in the middle. This CDR3 is 15 amino acids long. The CDR3 protein is CASSQGPTSQETQYF. The CDR3 DNA follows: TGTGCCAGCAGCCAGGGACCTACGAGCCAAGAGACCCAGTACTTC.